Shown below are 32 T cell receptor beta chains from a single sample sequenced in a study of regulatory T cells in long-lasting Graves disease (dated by TCRdb to the early 2020s). Sample time point, as interpreted from the label and publication: newly diagnosed GD, antithyroid drugs for less than 3 months. For both TCR sequencing and RNA sequencing, RNA was extracted from PBMCs in TRIzol. The library was built by means of multiplex PCR. Instrument used: Illumina HiSeq 4000. To build TCR beta libraries, CDR3 regions were amplified by Arm-PCR using iRepertoire HTBI primers. TCRdb ran its own pipeline on the public reads, namely fastp trimming at Q25 and MiXCR clone calling, and kept in-frame beta chains. CDR3 protein duplicates are merged, each entry listing the most common genes and DNA. Recorded for this sample are hundreds of thousands of distinct CDR3 sequences; around 11% of them occurred a single time. 8.9% of the sample is held by the ten biggest clonotypes.

The sample was also reused in another study, on T cells in Graves' hyperthyroidism and ophthalmopathy.

The sample consisted of peripheral blood mononuclear cells (PBMCs), taken at new diagnosis, from a patient treated with antithyroid drugs. These receptors were obtained from a woman aged 25 to 39 with Graves disease. Donor details come from another sample of the same person, matched by shared clones.

This clonotype was counted between two and nine times. The chain couples TRBV7-2 to TRBJ2-1; 10 bases are a match to TRBD2. The junction had 16 bases not matched to a gene; V was cut back by 5 bases and J by 9 bases. In germline, CDR1 is SGHTA, CDR2 FQGNSA. There are 17 residues in the CDR3. The CDR3 is CASSQQGRLAGVGEQFF. The CDR3 coding sequence is TGTGCCAGCAGCCAACAAGGGCGGCTAGCGGGAGTGGGTGAGCAGTTCTTC.

This clonotype was counted ten times or more. The genes are TRBV11-2 and TRBJ1-2; D gene uncertain. The V gene lost 4 bases and the J gene lost 4 bases, with 10 bases spanning the gap. Germline loops: CDR1 SGHAT, CDR2 FQNNGV. This CDR3 has 13 amino acids. Written as DNA, the CDR3 is TGTGCCAGCAGCTCTGCCAACACCTATGGCTACACCTTC. It codes for CASSSANTYGYTF.

This clonotype was seen many times. The chain links TRBV15 to TRBJ2-3; 9 bases line up with TRBD2. Germline V gives CDR1 LNHNV, CDR2 YYDKDF (reference sequence). V trimming: 0 bases; J trimming: 6 bases; junction bases outside the gene matches: 7. The CDR3 consists of 16 residues. The CDR3 is CATSRDWREGLDTQYF. For the CDR3, the DNA is TGTGCCACCAGCAGAGATTGGCGGGAGGGCCTGGATACGCAGTATTTT.

There are many counts of this clonotype. The rearrangement uses TRBV13 and TRBJ2-5, with 10 bases identical to TRBD2. CDR3 length: 14 residues. V lost 4 bases, J lost 4 bases, and 3 bases stayed unmatched. Germline CDR1 PRHDT, CDR2 FYEKMQ (reference sequence). This CDR3 reads CASSSGLAAETQYF. In nucleotides, the CDR3 is TGTGCCAGCAGCTCTGGACTAGCGGCAGAGACCCAGTACTTC.

In this sample, this clonotype turned up many times. This rearrangement joins TRBV7-2 to TRBJ2-7; perhaps TRBD2 as D (6 bases). CDR1 is SGHTA and CDR2 is FQGNSA in the germline V gene. V was clipped by 3 bases and J by 0 bases, with 9 bases between them. This CDR3 has 14 residues. The CDR3 here is CASSFPGSSYEQYF. The CDR3 coding sequence is TGTGCCAGCAGCTTCCCCGGGAGCTCCTACGAGCAGTACTTC.

This clonotype was found a few times. The rearrangement joins TRBV20-1 to TRBJ2-1; D may be TRBD2 (6 bases). The ends were cut back, 5 bases at V and 7 bases at J, with 6 bases in the middle. This CDR3 contains 10 residues. Per germline, CDR1 DFQATT and CDR2 SNEGSKA (reference sequence). The DNA for the CDR3 is TGCAGTGCTGCGGGGAATGAGCAGTTCTTC. Its translation: CSAAGNEQFF.

The table lists this clonotype with a few counts. The J gene is TRBJ1-2, the V gene TRBV20-1; D unclear. The CDR3 is 10 residues long. The V gene's germline CDR1 is DFQATT and CDR2 SNEGSKA (reference sequence). Here the CDR3 DNA reads TGCAGGGGCCGGAGCTATGGCTACACCTTC. Its protein product is CRGRSYGYTF.

This clonotype was recorded many times. V and J are TRBV6-2 or TRBV6-3 and TRBJ1-5, with D unclear. The germline CDR1 and CDR2 sequences are MNHEY and SVGEGT. This CDR3 region has 13 residues. V lost 0 bases to trimming and J lost 7 bases, with 7 bases between them. The CDR3 DNA sequence: TGTGCCAGCAGTTACTCTCGGCAGCAGCCCCAGCATTTT. Its protein product is CASSYSRQQPQHF.

This clonotype was counted between two and nine times. The chain employs TRBV5-4 and TRBJ1-1; 7 bases map to TRBD1. This CDR3 contains 15 residues. Germline trimming cut 3 bases from V and 4 bases from J; bases unmatched to any gene: 9. Per the germline V gene, CDR1 is SGHNT and CDR2 is YYREEE (reference sequence). The CDR3 DNA reads as TGTGCCAGCAGCTCCACCACAGGGGTGCCCACTGAAGCTTTCTTT. Protein product: CASSSTTGVPTEAFF.

This clonotype was seen at least ten times. The V call is TRBV9, the J call TRBJ2-1; 10 bases agree with TRBD1. The CDR3 is 14 amino acids. Germline values: CDR1 SGDLS, CDR2 YYNGEE. Trimming took 1 base from V and 8 from J; bases not matched to a gene: 3. The DNA of the CDR3 is TGTGCCAGCAGCGTACTGGGACAGGGGCATGAGCAGTTCTTC. This codes for CASSVLGQGHEQFF.

This clonotype was observed at least ten times. The chain carries TRBV6-2 or TRBV6-3 and TRBJ2-1, with 9 bases aligning to TRBD2. CDR1 and CDR2 (germline): MNHEY, SVGEGT. J was trimmed by 8 bases and V by 3 bases; bases with no gene match: 11. CDR3 length equals 16 residues. This CDR3 reads CASSYRWREGRDEQFF. The CDR3 region has the DNA TGTGCCAGCAGTTATCGCTGGCGGGAGGGCCGCGATGAGCAGTTCTTC.

This clonotype was found many times. V is TRBV20-1 and J is TRBJ1-3, with a possible D match to TRBD1 (6 bases). V was trimmed by 2 bases and J by 6 bases, leaving 17 bases between them. CDR3 length: 15 residues. CDR1 and CDR2 (germline): DFQATT, SNEGSKA (reference sequence). Written as DNA, the CDR3 is TGCAGTGCTAGAAACGGACAGTATCCGGAAAACACCATATATTTT. It codes for CSARNGQYPENTIYF.

The table lists this clonotype with many counts. The gene calls are TRBV28 and TRBJ1-2; tentatively, D is TRBD1 (6 bases). The CDR3 runs to 17 residues. V gave up 4 bases and J gave up 4 bases, with 22 bases separating them. CDR1 is MDHEN, CDR2 SYDVKM, per germline. The CDR3 region is CASSSGHASIAGYGYTF. As DNA, the CDR3 is TGTGCCAGCAGTTCGGGACACGCTAGTATAGCCGGCTATGGCTACACCTTC.

V and J are TRBV18 and TRBJ2-2, with 9 bases that match TRBD2. The CDR3 has 18 amino acids. Trimming at V came to 3 bases and at J to 0 bases, leaving 8 bases not matched to a gene. The germline V gene encodes CDR1 KGHSH and CDR2 LQKENI. The CDR3 reads CASSPLTSGLANTGELFF. CDR3 sequence (DNA): TGTGCCAGCTCACCGTTAACTAGCGGGCTAGCGAACACCGGGGAGCTGTTTTTT.

This clonotype was seen ten or more times. The V call is TRBV19, the J call TRBJ1-3, with a weak D call TRBD1 (6 bases). Trimming stripped 6 bases from V and 2 bases from J, with 8 bases between. Germline CDR1 is LNHDA and CDR2 is SQIVND (reference sequence). This CDR3 contains 13 residues. The DNA of the CDR3 is TGTGCCAGTAGCCAGGGGACTGGAAACACCATATATTTT. Its translation is CASSQGTGNTIYF.

This clonotype was picked up a small number of times. The chain is built from TRBV6-1 and TRBJ2-1; a possible D gene is TRBD2 (6 bases). The CDR3 consists of 15 residues. V dropped 2 bases and J dropped 5 bases, with 13 bases sitting between them. Per the germline V gene, CDR1 is MNHNS and CDR2 is SASEGT. CDR3 protein: CASSEPGRGNNEQFF. The CDR3 DNA sequence: TGTGCCAGCAGTGAACCCGGGAGAGGGAACAATGAGCAGTTCTTC.

This clonotype was counted between two and nine times. The chain joins TRBV7-9 to TRBJ2-7, with 10 nucleotides matching TRBD2. J lost 5 bases, V lost 7 bases, and 14 bases had no gene match. Germline-derived CDR1 and CDR2 are SEHNR and FQNEAQ (reference sequence). This CDR3 region has 16 residues. DNA for the CDR3: TGTGCCAGCACCCGATGGGGGGGACTAGCGATCCACGAGCAGTACTTC. It yields the protein CASTRWGGLAIHEQYF. The variable domain in full, completed from reference TRBV7-9 and TRBJ2-7, reads DTGVSQNPRHKITKRGQNVTFRCDPISEHNRLYWYRQTLGQGPEFLTYFQNEAQLEKSRLLSDRFSAERPKGSFSTLEIQRTEQGDSAMYLCASTRWGGLAIHEQYFGPGTRLTVT.

This clonotype was picked up a small number of times. This chain links TRBV18 with TRBJ2-7, with D perhaps matching TRBD1 or TRBD2 (7 bases each). In germline, CDR1 is KGHSH, CDR2 LQKENI. V was cut by 8 bases and J by 6 bases, with 23 bases left in between. The CDR3 spans 15 residues. The CDR3 DNA sequence: TGTGCCAGCAGGGGGCCGCTAGCGTCGGGGGGCGAGCAGTACTTC. Its translation is CASRGPLASGGEQYF.

This clonotype came up a few times. V gene TRBV19 combines with J gene TRBJ2-4; D is ambiguous. CDR3 length: 13 residues. V dropped 9 bases and J dropped 1 base, with 10 bases sitting between them. CDR1 LNHDA and CDR2 SQIVND come from the germline V gene (reference sequence). CDR3 coding DNA: TGTGCCAGCCATGATCAGGCCAAAAACATTCAGTACTTC. Residues: CASHDQAKNIQYF.

As for this clonotype: One base separates it from a far larger clone, so it is likely a read error. The rearrangement uses TRBV6-1 and TRBJ2-7; D possibly corresponds to TRBD1 (6 bases). The V end was cut by 5 bases, the J end by 7 bases, with 27 bases between. Germline V gives CDR1 MNHNS, CDR2 SASEGT. This CDR3 has 17 residues. The CDR3 protein is CASSRPGAGGPNNEQYF. Written as DNA, the CDR3 is TGTGCCAGCAGTCGACCAGGGGCGGGCGGGCCTAACAATGAGCAGTACTTC.

This clonotype was counted at least ten times. The V gene is TRBV7-9, the J gene TRBJ1-6, with D unclear. The germline gives CDR1 SEHNR, CDR2 FQNEAQ (reference sequence). The CDR3 has 12 residues. V shed 2 bases and J shed 9 bases, with 5 bases lying between them. The CDR3 nucleotides read TGTGCCAGCAGCTTACAGATTTCACCCCTCCACTTT. Translating it yields CASSLQISPLHF. The complete variable domain, with remaining parts taken from reference TRBV7-9 and TRBJ1-6, reads DTGVSQNPRHKITKRGQNVTFRCDPISEHNRLYWYRQTLGQGPEFLTYFQNEAQLEKSRLLSDRFSAERPKGSFSTLEIQRTEQGDSAMYLCASSLQISPLHFGNGTRLTVT.

This clonotype has a count of ten or more. The J gene is TRBJ2-2, the V gene TRBV4-2; D might be TRBD2 (6 bases). This CDR3 comprises 17 residues. In germline, CDR1 is LGHNA, CDR2 YNFKEQ. Trimming removed 0 bases from V and 4 bases from J, with 15 bases in between. The CDR3 region is CASSQEWTVGSTGELFF. DNA for the CDR3: TGTGCCAGCAGCCAAGAGTGGACTGTCGGGAGCACCGGGGAGCTGTTTTTT.

This clonotype occurred many times. The chain recombines TRBV30 with TRBJ1-3; no clear D gene. Trimming removed 0 bases from V and 8 bases from J, with 8 bases in between. Germline-derived CDR1 and CDR2 are GTSNPN and SVGIG (reference sequence). The CDR3 loop spans 12 amino acids. Written as DNA, the CDR3 is TGTGCCTGGAGTGTTGGGAGTGACACCATATATTTT. Protein product: CAWSVGSDTIYF.

This clonotype was counted ten times or more. The V gene is TRBV6-1, the J gene TRBJ2-7; TRBD1 agrees at 9 bases. V was pared by 6 bases and J by 0 bases, with 6 bases of the junction left unmatched. The CDR3 runs to 15 residues. CDR1 and CDR2 (germline): MNHNS, SASEGT. The CDR3 region is CASRETGQGSYEQYF. Here the CDR3 DNA reads TGTGCCAGCAGGGAAACGGGACAGGGCTCCTACGAGCAGTACTTC.

The genes are TRBV19 and TRBJ2-7; the match to TRBD1 covers 8 bases. CDR3 length: 16 amino acids. The V segment lost 3 bases and the J segment 4 bases; nucleotides outside the gene matches: 11. Per the germline V gene, CDR1 is LNHDA and CDR2 is SQIVND (reference sequence). The DNA for the CDR3 is TGTGCCAGTAGTATCAGTTCACAGGGGGGAGTATACGAGCAGTACTTC. Its protein is CASSISSQGGVYEQYF.

This clonotype was seen more than once but under ten times. This rearrangement joins TRBV11-2 to TRBJ2-1; D call uncertain. Looked up from germline, CDR1 is SGHAT and CDR2 is FQNNGV. V was cut by 5 bases and J by 2 bases, with 13 bases left in between. The CDR3 sequence is 15 residues long. This chain's CDR3 is CASSPRTYTYNEQFF. The CDR3 bases are TGTGCCAGCAGCCCACGAACTTATACCTACAATGAGCAGTTCTTC.

This clonotype has a handful of counts. J is TRBJ2-1 and V is TRBV13; D is undetermined. Trimming shortened V by 0 bases and J by 10 bases, and 10 bases separated the two germline ends. Germline V gene sequence: CDR1 PRHDT, CDR2 FYEKMQ (reference sequence). The CDR3 sequence is 13 residues long. CDR3 sequence: CASSLGLAEEQFF. CDR3 DNA: TGTGCCAGCAGCTTAGGACTTGCGGAAGAGCAGTTCTTC. The complete variable domain, with remaining parts taken from reference TRBV13 and TRBJ2-1, reads AAGVIQSPRHLIKEKRETATLKCYPIPRHDTVYWYQQGPGQDPQFLISFYEKMQSDKGSIPDRFSAQQFSDYHSELNMSSLELGDSALYFCASSLGLAEEQFFGPGTRLTVL.

This clonotype was observed at least ten times. For the CDR3, the DNA is TGCAGTGCTAGAGATAGAACAGGCAATCAGCCCCAGCATTTT. This gives the protein CSARDRTGNQPQHF. V usage is TRBV20-1 and J usage is TRBJ1-5; D is unclear. Trimming stripped 0 bases from V and 2 bases from J, with 8 bases between. Per the germline V gene, CDR1 is DFQATT and CDR2 is SNEGSKA (reference sequence). This CDR3 is built from 14 residues.

The chain recombines TRBV19 with TRBJ2-5; 7 nucleotides align to TRBD2. The CDR3 has 15 amino acids. Germline CDR1 LNHDA, CDR2 SQIVND (reference sequence). The ends lost 3 bases at V and 2 bases at J; junction bases unmatched: 6. The DNA for the CDR3 is TGTGCCAGTAGTATCAATAGCGGGCCTCAAGAGACCCAGTACTTC. Protein product: CASSINSGPQETQYF.

This clonotype was picked up many times. The chain joins TRBV2 to TRBJ2-7; TRBD2 matches 12 bases. The V gene end was trimmed by 6 bases and the J gene end by 9 bases; junction bases not matched to a gene: 15. Germline V gene sequence: CDR1 SNHLY, CDR2 FYNNEI. This CDR3 has 16 residues. The CDR3 loop is CASRERLAGDTNGQYF. For the CDR3, the DNA is TGTGCCAGCAGGGAAAGACTAGCGGGAGACACAAACGGGCAGTACTTC.

This clonotype occurred many times. This rearrangement joins TRBV29-1 to TRBJ1-1; 12 nucleotides align to TRBD1. The V and J ends lost 4 bases and 3 bases, in that order; junction bases with no gene match: 6. The length of the CDR3 is 15 residues. CDR1 and CDR2 (germline): SQVTM, ANQGSEA. The CDR3 DNA follows: TGCAGCGTTGTGGGGACAGGGGGCTGGGACACTGAAGCTTTCTTT. Translation: CSVVGTGGWDTEAFF.

This clonotype was seen ten or more times. The rearrangement links TRBV3-1 to TRBJ2-1; D is perhaps TRBD2 (5 bases). Per germline, CDR1 LGHDT and CDR2 YNNKEL (reference sequence). The length of the CDR3 is 15 residues. V lost 0 bases and J 8 bases, leaving 14 bases between the germline ends. The CDR3 protein is CASSQDSRWEHEQFF. The CDR3 DNA sequence: TGTGCCAGCAGCCAAGATAGTCGGTGGGAGCATGAGCAGTTCTTC.